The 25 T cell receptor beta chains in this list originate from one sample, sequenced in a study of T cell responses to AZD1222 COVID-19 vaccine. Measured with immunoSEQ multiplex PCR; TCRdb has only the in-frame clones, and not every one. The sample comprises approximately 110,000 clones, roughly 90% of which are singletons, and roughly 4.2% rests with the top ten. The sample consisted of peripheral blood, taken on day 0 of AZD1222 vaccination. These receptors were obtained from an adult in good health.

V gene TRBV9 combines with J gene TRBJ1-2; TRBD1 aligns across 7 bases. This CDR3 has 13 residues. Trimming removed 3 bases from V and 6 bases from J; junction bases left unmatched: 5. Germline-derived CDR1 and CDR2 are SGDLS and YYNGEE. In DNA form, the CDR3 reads TGTGCCAGCAGCGGGCAGGGGGGGCATGGCTACACCTTC. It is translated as CASSGQGGHGYTF.

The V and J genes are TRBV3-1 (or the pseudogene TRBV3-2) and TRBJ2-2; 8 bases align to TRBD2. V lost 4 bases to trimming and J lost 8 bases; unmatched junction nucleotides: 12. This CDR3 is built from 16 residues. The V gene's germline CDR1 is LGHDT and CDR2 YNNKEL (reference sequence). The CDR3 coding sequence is TGTGCCAGCAGCCGCTCTAGCGGGTGGGGGACTGGGGAGCTGTTTTTT. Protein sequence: CASSRSSGWGTGELFF.

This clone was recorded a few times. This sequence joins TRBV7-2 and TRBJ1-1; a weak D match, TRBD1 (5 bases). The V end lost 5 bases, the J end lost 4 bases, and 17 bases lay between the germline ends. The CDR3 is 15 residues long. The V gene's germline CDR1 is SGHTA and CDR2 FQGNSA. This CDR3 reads CASSHPWKGFTEAFF. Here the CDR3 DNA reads TGTGCCAGCAGCCACCCATGGAAGGGGTTCACTGAAGCTTTCTTT.

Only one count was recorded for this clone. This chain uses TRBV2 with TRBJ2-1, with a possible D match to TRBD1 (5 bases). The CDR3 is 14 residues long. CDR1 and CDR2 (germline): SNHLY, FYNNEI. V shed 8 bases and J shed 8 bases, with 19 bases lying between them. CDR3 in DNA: TGTGCCAGCCAGGGCGGAGTGGGTGTGGATGAGCAGTTCTTC. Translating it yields CASQGGVGVDEQFF.

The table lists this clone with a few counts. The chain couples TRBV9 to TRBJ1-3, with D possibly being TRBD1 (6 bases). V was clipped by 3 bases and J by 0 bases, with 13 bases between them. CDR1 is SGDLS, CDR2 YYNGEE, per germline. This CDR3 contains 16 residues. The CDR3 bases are TGTGCCAGCAGCGCCGTCGGGGGCTACTCTGGAAACACCATATATTTT. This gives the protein CASSAVGGYSGNTIYF.

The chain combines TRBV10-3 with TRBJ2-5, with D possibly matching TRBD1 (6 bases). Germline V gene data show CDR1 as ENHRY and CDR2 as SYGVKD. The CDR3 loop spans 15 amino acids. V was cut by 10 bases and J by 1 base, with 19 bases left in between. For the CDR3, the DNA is TGTGCCACATTACAGGGAGATTTCCCCCAAGAGACCCAGTACTTC. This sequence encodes CATLQGDFPQETQYF.

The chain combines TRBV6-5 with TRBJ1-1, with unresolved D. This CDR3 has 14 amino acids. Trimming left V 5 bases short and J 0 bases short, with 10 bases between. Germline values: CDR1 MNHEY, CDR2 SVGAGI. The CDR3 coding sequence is TGTGCCAGCAGTCAACCAGTTCTGAACACTGAAGCTTTCTTT. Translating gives CASSQPVLNTEAFF.

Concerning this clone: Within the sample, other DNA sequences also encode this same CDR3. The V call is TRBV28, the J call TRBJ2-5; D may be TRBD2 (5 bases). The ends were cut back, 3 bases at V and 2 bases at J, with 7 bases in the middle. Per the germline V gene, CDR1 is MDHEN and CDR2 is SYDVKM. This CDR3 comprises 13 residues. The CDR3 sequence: CASSFGGQETQYF. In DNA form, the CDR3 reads TGTGCCAGCAGTTTTGGAGGTCAAGAGACCCAGTACTTC. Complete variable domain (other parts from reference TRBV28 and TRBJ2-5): DVKVTQSSRYLVKRTGEKVFLECVQDMDHENMFWYRQDPGLGLRLIYFSYDVKMKEKGDIPEGYSVSREKKERFSLILESASTNQTSMYLCASSFGGQETQYFGPGTRLLVL.

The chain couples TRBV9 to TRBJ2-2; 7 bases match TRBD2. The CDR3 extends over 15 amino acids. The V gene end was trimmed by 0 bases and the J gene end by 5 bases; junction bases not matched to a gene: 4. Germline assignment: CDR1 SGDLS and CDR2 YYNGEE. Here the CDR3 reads CASSVDQGGTGELFF. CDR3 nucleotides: TGTGCCAGCAGCGTAGATCAGGGAGGGACCGGGGAGCTGTTTTTT.

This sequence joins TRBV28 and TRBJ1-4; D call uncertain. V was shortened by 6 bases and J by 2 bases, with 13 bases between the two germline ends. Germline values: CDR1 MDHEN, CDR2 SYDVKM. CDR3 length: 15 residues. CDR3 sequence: CASRTRRFTNEKLFF. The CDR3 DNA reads TGTGCCAGCAGAACCCGCCGGTTCACTAATGAAAAACTGTTTTTT.

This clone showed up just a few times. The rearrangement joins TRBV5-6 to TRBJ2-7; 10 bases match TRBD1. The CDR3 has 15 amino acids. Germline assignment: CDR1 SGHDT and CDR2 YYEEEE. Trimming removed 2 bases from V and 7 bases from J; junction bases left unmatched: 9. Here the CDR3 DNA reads TGTGCCAGCAGCTTAGGACCGGGACAGGGGAGAGAGCAGTACTTC. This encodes CASSLGPGQGREQYF.

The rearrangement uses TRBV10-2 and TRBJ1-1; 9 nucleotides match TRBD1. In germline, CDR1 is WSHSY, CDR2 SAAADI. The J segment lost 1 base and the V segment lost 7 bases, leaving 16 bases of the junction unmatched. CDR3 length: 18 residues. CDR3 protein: CASNHPAGTGNGNTEAFF. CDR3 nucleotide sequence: TGCGCCAGCAACCACCCGGCCGGGACAGGGAACGGGAACACTGAAGCTTTCTTT.

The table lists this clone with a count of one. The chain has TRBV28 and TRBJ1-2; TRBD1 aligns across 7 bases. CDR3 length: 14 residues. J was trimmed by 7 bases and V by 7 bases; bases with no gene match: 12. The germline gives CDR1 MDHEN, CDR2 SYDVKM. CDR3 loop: CASTRIQGTLGYTF. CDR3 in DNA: TGTGCCAGCACCAGAATACAGGGGACCCTTGGCTACACCTTC.

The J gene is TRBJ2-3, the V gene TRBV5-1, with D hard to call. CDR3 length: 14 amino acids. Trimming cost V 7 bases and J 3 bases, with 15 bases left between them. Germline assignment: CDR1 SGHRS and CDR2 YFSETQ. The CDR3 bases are TGCGCCAGCCCGGAAGTCCCATTAACAGATACGCAGTATTTT. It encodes CASPEVPLTDTQYF.

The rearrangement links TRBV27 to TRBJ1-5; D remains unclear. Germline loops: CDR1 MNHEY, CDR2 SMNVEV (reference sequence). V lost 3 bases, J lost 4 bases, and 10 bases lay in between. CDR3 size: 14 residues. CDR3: CASSFQGINQPQHF. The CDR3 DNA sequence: TGTGCCAGCAGTTTTCAAGGAATTAATCAGCCCCAGCATTTT.

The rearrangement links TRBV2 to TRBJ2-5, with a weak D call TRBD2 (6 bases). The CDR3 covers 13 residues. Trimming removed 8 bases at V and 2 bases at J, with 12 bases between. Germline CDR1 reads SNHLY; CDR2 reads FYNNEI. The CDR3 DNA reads TGTGCCAGCTTGGGGGAGGTGCAAGAGACCCAGTACTTC. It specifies CASLGEVQETQYF.

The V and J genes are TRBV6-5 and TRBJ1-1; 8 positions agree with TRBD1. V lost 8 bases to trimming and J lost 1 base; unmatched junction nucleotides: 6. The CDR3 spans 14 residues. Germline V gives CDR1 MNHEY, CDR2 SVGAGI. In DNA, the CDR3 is TGTGCCAGCCGGGGGGGGACAGGGAACACTGAAGCTTTCTTT. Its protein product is CASRGGTGNTEAFF.

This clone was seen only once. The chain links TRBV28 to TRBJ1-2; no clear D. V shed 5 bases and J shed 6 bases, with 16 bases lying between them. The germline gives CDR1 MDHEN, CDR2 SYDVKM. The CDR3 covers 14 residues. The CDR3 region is CASSPPGEVDGYTF. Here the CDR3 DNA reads TGTGCCAGCAGTCCTCCAGGAGAGGTAGATGGCTACACCTTC.

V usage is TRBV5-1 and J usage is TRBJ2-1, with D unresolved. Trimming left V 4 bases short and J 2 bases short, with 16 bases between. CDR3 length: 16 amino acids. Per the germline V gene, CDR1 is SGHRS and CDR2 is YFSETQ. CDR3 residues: CASSTAPGGTYNEQFF. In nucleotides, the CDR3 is TGCGCCAGCAGCACGGCCCCGGGCGGTACCTACAATGAGCAGTTCTTC. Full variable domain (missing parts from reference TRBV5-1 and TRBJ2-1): KAGVTQTPRYLIKTRGQQVTLSCSPISGHRSVSWYQQTPGQGLQFLFEYFSETQRNKGNFPGRFSGRQFSNSRSEMNVSTLELGDSALYLCASSTAPGGTYNEQFFGPGTRLTVL.

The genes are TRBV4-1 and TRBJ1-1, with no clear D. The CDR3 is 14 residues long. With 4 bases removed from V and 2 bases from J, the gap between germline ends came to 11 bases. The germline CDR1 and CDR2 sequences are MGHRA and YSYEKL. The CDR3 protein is CASSPSWGNTEAFF. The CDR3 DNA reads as TGCGCCAGCAGCCCCTCCTGGGGAAACACTGAAGCTTTCTTT.

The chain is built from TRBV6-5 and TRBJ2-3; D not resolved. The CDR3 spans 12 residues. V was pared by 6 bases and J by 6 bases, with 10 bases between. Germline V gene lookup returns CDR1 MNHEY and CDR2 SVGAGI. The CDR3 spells CASSNLDDTQYF. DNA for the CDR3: TGTGCCAGCAGCAACTTGGACGATACGCAGTATTTT.

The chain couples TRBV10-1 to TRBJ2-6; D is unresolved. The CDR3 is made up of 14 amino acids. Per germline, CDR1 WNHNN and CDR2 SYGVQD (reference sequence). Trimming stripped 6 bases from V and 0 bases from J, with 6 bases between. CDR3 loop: CASSGGSGANVLTF. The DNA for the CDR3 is TGCGCCAGCAGCGGTGGCTCTGGGGCCAACGTCCTGACTTTC.

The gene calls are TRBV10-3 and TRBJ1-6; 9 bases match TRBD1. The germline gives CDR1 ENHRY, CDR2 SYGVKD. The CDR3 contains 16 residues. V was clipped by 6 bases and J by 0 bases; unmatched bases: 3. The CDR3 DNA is TGTGCCATCAGCGGGACAGGGATCTCCTATAATTCACCCCTCCACTTT. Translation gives CAISGTGISYNSPLHF.

The CDR3 sequence is CASAAVGNSPLHF. CDR3 nucleotide sequence: TGTGCCAGCGCGGCAGTGGGGAATTCACCCCTCCACTTT. J is TRBJ1-6 and V is TRBV7-3; D is ambiguous. The CDR3 is 13 residues long. V lost 8 bases and J lost 7, with 12 bases in between. The germline CDR1 and CDR2 sequences are SGHTA and FQGTGA. Full variable domain (missing parts from reference TRBV7-3 and TRBJ1-6): GAGVSQTPSNKVTEKGKYVELRCDPISGHTALYWYRQSLGQGPEFLIYFQGTGAADDSGLPNDRFFAVRPEGSVSTLKIQRTERGDSAVYLCASAAVGNSPLHFGNGTRLTVT.

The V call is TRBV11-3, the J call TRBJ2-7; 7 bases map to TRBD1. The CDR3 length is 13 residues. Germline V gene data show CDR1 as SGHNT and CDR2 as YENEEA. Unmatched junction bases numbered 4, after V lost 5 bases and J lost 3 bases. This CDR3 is CASSRRQGYEQYF. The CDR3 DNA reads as TGTGCCAGCAGCCGCAGACAGGGCTACGAGCAGTACTTC.